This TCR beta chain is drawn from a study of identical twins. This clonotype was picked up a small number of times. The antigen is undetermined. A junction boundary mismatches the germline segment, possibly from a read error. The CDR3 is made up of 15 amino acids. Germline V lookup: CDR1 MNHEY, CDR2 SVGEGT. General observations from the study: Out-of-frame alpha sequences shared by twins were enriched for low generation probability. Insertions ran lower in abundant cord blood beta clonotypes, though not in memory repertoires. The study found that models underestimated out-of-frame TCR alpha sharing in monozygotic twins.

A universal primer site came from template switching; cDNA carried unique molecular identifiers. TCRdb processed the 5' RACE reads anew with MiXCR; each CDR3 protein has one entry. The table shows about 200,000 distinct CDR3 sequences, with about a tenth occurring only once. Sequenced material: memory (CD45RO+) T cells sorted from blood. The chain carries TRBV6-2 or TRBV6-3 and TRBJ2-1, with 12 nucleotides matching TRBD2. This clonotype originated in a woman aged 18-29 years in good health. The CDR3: CASSQGTSGGNELFF. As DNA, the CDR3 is TGTGCCAGCAGCCAAGGAACTAGCGGGGGGAATGAGCTGTTCTTC.